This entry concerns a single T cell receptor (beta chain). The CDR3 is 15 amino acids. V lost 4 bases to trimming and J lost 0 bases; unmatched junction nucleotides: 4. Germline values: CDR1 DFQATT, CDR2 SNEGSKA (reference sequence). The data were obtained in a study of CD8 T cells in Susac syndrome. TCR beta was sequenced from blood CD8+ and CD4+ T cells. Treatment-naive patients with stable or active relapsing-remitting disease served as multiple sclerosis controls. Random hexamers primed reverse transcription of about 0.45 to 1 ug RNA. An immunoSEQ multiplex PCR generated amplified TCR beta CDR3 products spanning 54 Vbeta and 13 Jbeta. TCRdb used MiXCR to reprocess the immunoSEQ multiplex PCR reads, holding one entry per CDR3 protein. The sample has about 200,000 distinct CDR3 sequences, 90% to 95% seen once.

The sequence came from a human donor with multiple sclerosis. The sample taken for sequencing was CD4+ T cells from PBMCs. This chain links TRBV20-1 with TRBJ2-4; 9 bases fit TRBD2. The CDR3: CSANDSGGAKNIQYF. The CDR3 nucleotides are TGCAGTGCTAATGATAGCGGGGGAGCCAAAAACATTCAGTACTTC.